Sequencing of this TCR beta chain was carried out in a study of shared clonotypes between healthy human individuals. Background on the study: CD4 naive cells filled three plates per donor, CD4 memory three, CD8 naive two and CD8 memory one.

V lost 6 bases, J lost 5 bases, and 13 bases lay in between. Germline V gives CDR1 MNHNY, CDR2 SVGAGI (reference sequence). This CDR3 contains 14 residues. Sequenced by immunoSEQ multiplex PCR; TCRdb stores in-frame clones only, minus some. The data hold 850,000 to 1,200,000 clones, with 75% observed a single time. The donor cohort consisted entirely of Caucasian adults residing in Nashville, Tennessee. Broader study findings: Only blood underwent sampling, and tissue repertoires likely differ.

As for this clone: The antigen is undetermined.

This TCR derives from a young man in good health. Sequenced sample: memory CD4+ T cells sorted from blood. The subset was: CD45RA-negative fraction. The chain combines TRBV6-6 with TRBJ1-4, with D maybe TRBD1 (6 bases). As DNA, the CDR3 is TGTGCCAGCAGAAGAACAGGGTCGAATGAAAAACTGTTTTTT. Its protein product is CASRRTGSNEKLFF.